The 28 T cell receptor beta chains below all came from one sample that was sequenced in a study of blood T cell repertoires in COVID-19. Method: immunoSEQ multiplex PCR; TCRdb's copy keeps in-frame clones and lacks some. The profile shows approximately 230,000 clones, around 86% of them singletons. Source material: PBMCs or T cells enriched from blood (not recorded which). The origin of the receptors is a man aged 40-49 years who had recovered from COVID-19.

The J gene is TRBJ2-1, the V gene TRBV6-5; TRBD1 agrees at 11 bases. Germline assignment: CDR1 MNHEY and CDR2 SVGAGI. Trimming cost V 0 bases and J 7 bases; bases outside gene matches: 5. This CDR3 is built from 16 residues. This chain's CDR3 is CASSYSRTGGGNEQFF. CDR3 bases: TGTGCCAGCAGTTACTCGAGGACAGGGGGCGGGAATGAGCAGTTCTTC.

This chain connects TRBV6-5 to TRBJ1-2; TRBD1 matches at 10 bases. The junction had 9 bases not matched to a gene; V was cut back by 6 bases and J by 8 bases. Germline V gives CDR1 MNHEY, CDR2 SVGAGI. CDR3 size: 14 residues. The CDR3 nucleotides are TGTGCCAGCAGCCGAGTGCCGACAGGGGGCGGCTACACCTTC. Protein: CASSRVPTGGGYTF.

V is TRBV12-2 and J is TRBJ2-5; no check of the table's D call, TRBD1, against the DNA was made. TRBV12-2 is listed as a pseudogene. CDR3 size: 14 residues. The CDR3 coding sequence is TGTGCAAGTCGCCGGGACAGGGGGCGCGAGACCCAGTACTTC. Its translation: CASRRDRGRETQYF.

The chain employs TRBV6-5 and TRBJ2-1; a possible D gene is TRBD1 (5 bases). The CDR3 totals 12 residues. Germline CDR1 MNHEY, CDR2 SVGAGI. V was trimmed by 2 bases and J by 11 bases, leaving 10 bases between them. The CDR3 coding sequence is TGTGCCAGCAGTTACGGCCGACAGAAGCAGTTCTTC. Translated, it gives CASSYGRQKQFF.

The J gene is TRBJ2-4, the V gene TRBV4-1; 7 positions match TRBD1. This CDR3 is built from 14 residues. Germline V gives CDR1 MGHRA, CDR2 YSYEKL. Losses at the gene ends were 1 base for V and 5 bases for J; bases not matched to a gene: 2. CDR3 nucleotides: TGCGCCAGCAGCCAAGCTGACAGGGAAAACATTCAGTACTTC. It is translated as CASSQADRENIQYF.

The sample holds one count of this clone. The chain has TRBV27 and TRBJ2-2, with TRBD2 matching over 15 bases. The CDR3 covers 18 residues. Germline-derived CDR1 and CDR2 are MNHEY and SMNVEV (reference sequence). V lost 1 base to trimming and J lost 7 bases; unmatched junction nucleotides: 7. CDR3 residues: CASSLYEGLAGGNGELFF. The CDR3 bases are TGTGCCAGCAGTTTATACGAGGGACTAGCGGGAGGAAACGGGGAGCTGTTTTTT.

V gene TRBV6-6 combines with J gene TRBJ2-7, with D maybe TRBD2 (6 bases). V lost 7 bases to trimming and J lost 3 bases, with 13 bases between them. Germline-derived CDR1 and CDR2 are MNHNY and SVGAGI (reference sequence). There are 13 residues in the CDR3. In nucleotides, the CDR3 is TGTGCCAGCAAGACGGGACTGGACTACGAGCAGTACTTC. This gives the protein CASKTGLDYEQYF.

This chain uses TRBV21-1 with TRBJ1-2; the D call in the table, TRBD1, was not verified against the DNA. TRBV21-1 corresponds to a pseudogene. The CDR3 loop spans 16 amino acids. CDR3 bases: TGTGCCAGCAGCGCTGGCAGGTCCCGACCGTATTATGGCTACACCTTC. The encoded protein is CASSAGRSRPYYGYTF.

This clone has just one count. The gene calls are TRBV6-5 and TRBJ2-7, with D possibly being TRBD1 (6 bases). The CDR3 sequence is 13 residues long. Germline assignment: CDR1 MNHEY and CDR2 SVGAGI. The germline V and J ends were trimmed by 9 bases and 4 bases, with 16 bases remaining between them. In nucleotides, the CDR3 is TGTGCCAGTCGGGACACGGTCTCTTACGAGCAGTACTTC. This gives the protein CASRDTVSYEQYF.

Only a few counts were recorded for this clone. J is TRBJ2-5 and V is TRBV5-1; a possible D gene is TRBD1 (6 bases). Germline loops: CDR1 SGHRS, CDR2 YFSETQ. V dropped 1 base and J dropped 3 bases, with 7 bases sitting between them. CDR3 size: 13 residues. This CDR3 reads CASSLTGKETQYF. The CDR3, as DNA: TGCGCCAGCAGCTTGACAGGGAAAGAGACCCAGTACTTC.

The chain employs TRBV11-2 and TRBJ1-2; 10 bases match TRBD1. The CDR3 runs 17 residues. Trimming removed 5 bases from V and 4 bases from J; junction bases left unmatched: 13. The germline gives CDR1 SGHAT, CDR2 FQNNGV. CDR3 bases: TGTGCCAGCAGCGACTTCCCGGGACAGGGGTTCGGCTATGGCTACACCTTC. It codes for CASSDFPGQGFGYGYTF. Drawing the rest from reference TRBV11-2 and TRBJ1-2, the complete variable domain is EAGVAQSPRYKIIEKRQSVAFWCNPISGHATLYWYQQILGQGPKLLIQFQNNGVVDDSQLPKDRFSAERLKGVDSTLKIQPAKLEDSAVYLCASSDFPGQGFGYGYTFGSGTRLTVV.

J is TRBJ2-7 and V is TRBV6-5, with TRBD2 matching over 12 bases. Germline trimming cut 6 bases from V and 3 bases from J; bases unmatched to any gene: 6. CDR1 and CDR2 from the germline V gene are MNHEY and SVGAGI. The CDR3 is 15 amino acids. CDR3 sequence (DNA): TGTGCCAGCAGAGAGACTAGCGGGGGAATCTACGAGCAGTACTTC. Protein: CASRETSGGIYEQYF.

The rearrangement joins TRBV9 to TRBJ2-7; 9 positions match TRBD1. CDR3 size: 15 residues. The germline CDR1 and CDR2 sequences are SGDLS and YYNGEE. V shed 3 bases, J shed 6 bases, and the junction held 10 bases outside the gene matches. This CDR3 is CASSASGTGLVEQYF. CDR3 DNA: TGTGCCAGCAGCGCGTCCGGGACAGGGTTGGTCGAGCAGTACTTC.

The V and J genes are TRBV9 and TRBJ2-5; TRBD1 agrees at 8 bases. The V gene's germline CDR1 is SGDLS and CDR2 YYNGEE. The CDR3 totals 16 residues. The ends lost 3 bases at V and 4 bases at J; junction bases unmatched: 11. DNA of the CDR3: TGTGCCAGCAGCGCGACCGGACAGGGTGCCGCAGAGACCCAGTACTTC. It encodes CASSATGQGAAETQYF.

The CDR3 DNA is TGTGCCAGCAGTTTCGCCCCCGGGACTGGATTATACGAGCAGTACTTC. Translation gives CASSFAPGTGLYEQYF. V and J are TRBV6-5 and TRBJ2-7; TRBD2 is a possible D gene (6 bases). This CDR3 region has 16 residues. CDR1 MNHEY and CDR2 SVGAGI come from the germline V gene. V lost 4 bases, J lost 4 bases, and 20 bases lay in between.

The chain links TRBV9 to TRBJ2-4; TRBD2 might be the D (6 bases). Germline CDR1 SGDLS, CDR2 YYNGEE. CDR3 length: 14 residues. V was shortened by 4 bases and J by 0 bases, with 8 bases between the two germline ends. CDR3 nucleotides: TGTGCCAGCAGCTGGGGGGAAGCCAAAAACATTCAGTACTTC. Translation: CASSWGEAKNIQYF.

The chain uses TRBV28 and TRBJ1-2, with no clear D. CDR1 and CDR2 from the germline V gene are MDHEN and SYDVKM. The V end lost 7 bases, the J end lost 4 bases, and 13 bases lay between the germline ends. This CDR3 has 13 amino acids. This CDR3 is CASTRVTRYGYTF. The CDR3 DNA is TGTGCCAGCACCCGAGTAACCCGCTATGGCTACACCTTC.

V gene TRBV19 combines with J gene TRBJ1-5; D is perhaps TRBD1 (5 bases). The V end was cut by 4 bases, the J end by 3 bases, with 13 bases between. There are 15 residues in the CDR3. Germline CDR1 LNHDA, CDR2 SQIVND (reference sequence). The CDR3 DNA follows: TGTGCCAGTAGTACGGGACTATACGACAATCAGCCCCAGCATTTT. This sequence encodes CASSTGLYDNQPQHF.

This clone has ten or more counts. V usage is TRBV14 and J usage is TRBJ1-1; TRBD1 is a possible D gene (6 bases). The germline CDR1 and CDR2 sequences are SGHDN and FVKESK. Deletions cut 6 bases from V and 8 bases from J, with 16 bases between. The CDR3 runs 13 residues. CDR3 in amino acids: CASRGRGAAEAFF. CDR3 DNA sequence: TGTGCCAGCAGAGGGAGGGGGGCCGCAGAAGCTTTCTTT.

The CDR3 sequence is CASSEMKGEDTQYF. CDR3 nucleotides: TGTGCCAGCAGTGAAATGAAGGGGGAAGATACGCAGTATTTT. The V gene is TRBV25-1, the J gene TRBJ2-3, with a tentative D call TRBD1 (6 bases). This CDR3 spans 14 amino acids. Trimming removed 2 bases at V and 5 bases at J, with 11 bases between. The germline gives CDR1 MGHDK, CDR2 SYGVNS.

This clone was counted at least ten times. The rearrangement joins TRBV9 to TRBJ1-6, with D possibly TRBD1 on 6 matching bases. Looked up from germline, CDR1 is SGDLS and CDR2 is YYNGEE. Trimming pared 4 bases from V and 7 bases from J, leaving 15 bases between. The CDR3 is 15 amino acids. The CDR3 protein is CASSSSYRDNSPLHF. The CDR3 bases are TGTGCCAGCAGCTCCAGCTACAGGGACAATTCACCCCTCCACTTT.

The chain is built from TRBV11-2 and TRBJ2-7; 11 nucleotides match TRBD2. This CDR3 is 19 amino acids long. In germline, CDR1 is SGHAT, CDR2 FQNNGV. The V segment lost 4 bases and the J segment 0 bases; nucleotides outside the gene matches: 14. The CDR3 protein is CASSSRGASGGRSSYEQYF. DNA for the CDR3: TGTGCCAGCAGCTCCAGGGGGGCTAGCGGGGGGCGGAGCTCCTACGAGCAGTACTTC.

This clone was observed a single time. The chain joins TRBV20-1 to TRBJ2-5; D call uncertain. Trimming removed 2 bases at V and 5 bases at J, with 6 bases between. Per germline, CDR1 DFQATT and CDR2 SNEGSKA (reference sequence). CDR3 length equals 11 residues. The CDR3, as DNA: TGCAGTGCTAGATTCCGGGAGACCCAGTACTTC. This sequence encodes CSARFRETQYF.

The chain couples TRBV24-1 to TRBJ1-4, with a tentative D call TRBD1 (6 bases). Germline V gives CDR1 KGHDR, CDR2 SFDVKD. This CDR3 region has 13 residues. The V end lost 8 bases, the J end lost 8 bases, and 14 bases lay between the germline ends. CDR3 DNA: TGTGCCACCACCGTATTGACAGGCGAAAAACTGTTTTTT. Protein sequence: CATTVLTGEKLFF.

The chain is built from TRBV28 and TRBJ2-3; 10 bases fit TRBD1. Trimming cost V 10 bases and J 4 bases; bases outside gene matches: 8. Per germline, CDR1 MDHEN and CDR2 SYDVKM. There are 14 residues in the CDR3. The CDR3 loop is CATGGGQGPDTQYF. The CDR3 bases are TGTGCCACCGGGGGGGGACAGGGGCCAGATACGCAGTATTTT.

V and J are TRBV5-4 and TRBJ2-6, with TRBD1 matching 7 bases. Germline trimming cut 4 bases from V and 5 bases from J; bases unmatched to any gene: 6. CDR1 and CDR2 (germline): SGHNT, YYREEE (reference sequence). This CDR3 has 15 amino acids. CDR3 amino acids: CASSPSTGRANVLTF. The CDR3 region has the DNA TGTGCCAGCAGCCCCTCGACAGGGAGGGCCAACGTCCTGACTTTC.

A few counts support this clone. The chain carries TRBV30 and TRBJ1-5; 9 nucleotides match TRBD1. The V segment lost 4 bases and the J segment 6 bases; nucleotides outside the gene matches: 37. CDR1 is GTSNPN and CDR2 is SVGIG in the germline V gene (reference sequence). The CDR3 has 24 residues. This CDR3 reads CAWIPAPGQGGKVKGWGGVQPQHF. The CDR3 nucleotides are TGTGCCTGGATTCCCGCGCCGGGACAGGGAGGAAAGGTGAAAGGTTGGGGAGGAGTTCAGCCCCAGCATTTT. The complete variable domain, with remaining parts taken from reference TRBV30 and TRBJ1-5, reads SQTIHQWPATLVQPVGSPLSLECTVEGTSNPNLYWYRQAAGRGLQLLFYSVGIGQISSEVPQNLSASRPQDRQFILSSKKLLLSDSGFYLCAWIPAPGQGGKVKGWGGVQPQHFGDGTRLSIL.

The J gene is TRBJ1-1, the V gene TRBV6-2 or TRBV6-3, with D hard to call. The germline gives CDR1 MNHEY, CDR2 SVGEGT. V gave up 5 bases and J gave up 4 bases, with 11 bases separating them. CDR3 length: 13 residues. The CDR3 loop is CASSVDFFTEAFF. CDR3 bases: TGTGCCAGCAGTGTGGACTTCTTCACTGAAGCTTTCTTT.